Each of the 14 T cell receptor beta chains below was sequenced from the same sample in a study of blood T cell repertoires in COVID-19. Sequencing was performed with immunoSEQ multiplex PCR; in TCRdb, only in-frame clones are kept and a portion is missing. The sample lists 90,000 to 100,000 clones; approximately 88% were seen once. Sequenced material: peripheral blood. These receptors came from a woman aged 55 to 70 with acute or convalescent COVID-19.

V is TRBV30 and J is TRBJ1-5, with D possibly matching TRBD1 (5 bases). The CDR3 has 15 amino acids. Trimming took off 1 base at V and 0 bases at J, with 10 bases between the two ends. Germline CDR1 and CDR2: GTSNPN and SVGIG (reference sequence). The CDR3: CAWSAPGNSNQPQHF. The CDR3 bases are TGTGCCTGGAGTGCTCCAGGGAATAGCAATCAGCCCCAGCATTTT.

The rearrangement joins TRBV7-2 to TRBJ2-7; TRBD2 matches 10 bases. The CDR3 extends over 16 amino acids. The germline CDR1 and CDR2 sequences are SGHTA and FQGNSA. The V and J ends lost 1 base and 4 bases, in that order; junction bases with no gene match: 7. The DNA of the CDR3 is TGTGCCAGCAGCTTAGTCGGGTCTAGCGGGGGTTACGAGCAGTACTTC. It yields the protein CASSLVGSSGGYEQYF. Full variable domain (rest looked up from reference TRBV7-2 and TRBJ2-7): GAGVSQSPSNKVTEKGKDVELRCDPISGHTALYWYRQSLGQGLEFLIYFQGNSAPDKSGLPSDRFSAERTGGSVSTLTIQRTQQEDSAVYLCASSLVGSSGGYEQYFGPGTRLTVT.

V usage is TRBV3-1 (or the pseudogene TRBV3-2) and J usage is TRBJ2-7; TRBD2 is a possible D gene (7 bases). The CDR3 totals 14 residues. In germline, CDR1 is LGHDT, CDR2 YNNKEL (reference sequence). The ends were cut back, 1 base at V and 3 bases at J, with 10 bases in the middle. CDR3 in DNA: TGTGCCAGCAGCCAAGGGAGGGGGGGCTACGAGCAGTACTTC. Translated: CASSQGRGGYEQYF.

The V and J genes are TRBV3-1 (or the pseudogene TRBV3-2) and TRBJ2-5; 9 bases are a match to TRBD2. The J segment lost 0 bases and the V segment lost 4 bases, leaving 18 bases of the junction unmatched. This CDR3 is built from 20 residues. Germline loops: CDR1 LGHDT, CDR2 YNNKEL (reference sequence). The CDR3 protein is CASSLRGGKTRPLYQETQYF. The CDR3 bases are TGTGCCAGCAGCCTGCGGGGGGGAAAAACCCGTCCGTTGTACCAAGAGACCCAGTACTTC.

The chain combines TRBV6-2 or TRBV6-3 with TRBJ2-5; 7 nucleotides line up with TRBD1. The V gene end was trimmed by 6 bases and the J gene end by 2 bases; junction bases not matched to a gene: 18. CDR1 is MNHEY, CDR2 SVGEGT, per germline. The CDR3 runs 18 residues. The CDR3 here is CASSPPPRDSWRQETQYF. The CDR3 DNA reads as TGTGCCAGCAGCCCTCCACCCCGGGACAGTTGGCGACAAGAGACCCAGTACTTC.

The CDR3 bases are TGTGCCAGCGTTGAGAGGGTACGTTCACCCCTCCACTTT. Its protein is CASVERVRSPLHF. This chain uses TRBV6-5 with TRBJ1-6; no clear D. CDR1 and CDR2 from the germline V gene are MNHEY and SVGAGI. Trimming pared 8 bases from V and 9 bases from J, leaving 14 bases between. This CDR3 has 13 residues.

The genes are TRBV3-1 (or the pseudogene TRBV3-2) and TRBJ2-7; the D gene is possibly TRBD1 (6 bases). The CDR3 spans 15 residues. Looked up from germline, CDR1 is LGHDT and CDR2 is YNNKEL (reference sequence). V lost 4 bases to trimming and J lost 5 bases, with 18 bases between them. The CDR3 loop is CASSPVPQGSNEQYF. The CDR3 nucleotides read TGTGCCAGCAGCCCTGTCCCTCAGGGGTCCAACGAGCAGTACTTC.

The chain carries TRBV5-6 and TRBJ2-7, with 8 bases identical to TRBD1. Germline V gene lookup returns CDR1 SGHDT and CDR2 YYEEEE. The CDR3 loop spans 14 amino acids. The junction had 14 bases not matched to a gene; V was cut back by 4 bases and J by 11 bases. The CDR3 loop reads CASSVTGQGSVEYF. The CDR3 DNA reads as TGTGCCAGCAGCGTGACCGGACAGGGATCGGTGGAGTACTTC.

The chain joins TRBV11-2 to TRBJ1-6; D is ambiguous. CDR3 length: 14 residues. Germline CDR1 and CDR2: SGHAT and FQNNGV. With 5 bases removed from V and 11 bases from J, the gap between germline ends came to 16 bases. CDR3 nucleotide sequence: TGTGCCAGCAGCCAAGCCGGGATATGGGCACCCCTCCACTTT. Its protein is CASSQAGIWAPLHF.

This sequence joins TRBV6-2 or TRBV6-3 and TRBJ2-2; 7 bases match TRBD1. The length of the CDR3 is 17 residues. Germline values: CDR1 MNHEY, CDR2 SVGEGT. The junction had 11 bases not matched to a gene; V was cut back by 4 bases and J by 3 bases. Here the CDR3 DNA reads TGTGCCAGCAGTTGGAGACAACAGGGGCGGGACACCGGGGAGCTGTTTTTT. It yields the protein CASSWRQQGRDTGELFF.

The genes are TRBV19 and TRBJ2-7; 8 positions match TRBD1. The CDR3 extends over 14 amino acids. The V segment lost 5 bases and the J segment 1 base; nucleotides outside the gene matches: 4. In germline, CDR1 is LNHDA, CDR2 SQIVND (reference sequence). The CDR3 nucleotides read TGTGCCAGTAGTCCCCGACAGGGGTCCTACGAGCAGTACTTC. It translates to CASSPRQGSYEQYF.

The chain carries TRBV6-2 or TRBV6-3 and TRBJ2-7, with D tentatively TRBD2 (6 bases). Germline values: CDR1 MNHEY, CDR2 SVGEGT. The CDR3 has 14 residues. V lost 4 bases and J 3 bases, leaving 13 bases between the germline ends. As DNA, the CDR3 is TGTGCCAGCAGTTCGGGGCGGGGCAGCTACGAGCAGTACTTC. Translated, it gives CASSSGRGSYEQYF.

A single count supports this clone. The chain joins TRBV7-9 to TRBJ2-2; D is perhaps TRBD2 (6 bases). The CDR3 is 14 residues long. Trimming removed 9 bases from V and 3 bases from J, with 14 bases in between. CDR1 is SEHNR and CDR2 is FQNEAQ in the germline V gene (reference sequence). CDR3 amino acids: CARGGDSYTGELFF. The CDR3, as DNA: TGTGCCAGGGGGGGAGACAGTTACACCGGGGAGCTGTTTTTT.

The J gene is TRBJ2-7, the V gene TRBV4-1, with a weak D call TRBD1 (6 bases). With 0 bases removed from V and 2 bases from J, the gap between germline ends came to 14 bases. Per the germline V gene, CDR1 is MGHRA and CDR2 is YSYEKL. The CDR3 has 16 residues. CDR3 DNA: TGCGCCAGCAGCCAAGATTGGGGGCGTTTTACCTACGAGCAGTACTTC. This gives the protein CASSQDWGRFTYEQYF.